One and the same sample provided the 30 T cell receptor beta chains below, sequenced in a study of OX40 agonist ivuxolimab in advanced cancers. Sequenced by immunoSEQ multiplex PCR; TCRdb stores in-frame clones only, minus some. The repertoire holds tens of thousands of clones, with 80% to 95% as singletons. Sequencing used CD4+ or CD8+ T cells sorted from blood, obtained in a trial of the OX40 agonist ivuxolimab. These receptors were obtained from an adult with an advanced solid tumor such as melanoma, head and neck, liver or kidney cancer.

The chain uses TRBV7-6 and TRBJ2-2; D perhaps matches TRBD2 (5 bases). The V gene's germline CDR1 is SGHVS and CDR2 FNYEAQ. V lost 1 base and J lost 5, with 8 bases in between. The length of the CDR3 is 14 residues. CDR3 sequence: CASSLERGTGELFF. CDR3 bases: TGTGCCAGCAGCTTAGAACGGGGAACCGGGGAGCTGTTTTTT.

The J gene is TRBJ2-7, the V gene TRBV7-9, with D possibly being TRBD1 or TRBD2 (5 bases each). The CDR3 has 15 amino acids. Looked up from germline, CDR1 is SEHNR and CDR2 is FQNEAQ (reference sequence). V lost 5 bases, J lost 1 base, and 15 bases lay in between. The CDR3 DNA reads TGTGCCAGCAGCCCACCAGGGAGCTATTCCTACGAGCAGTACTTC. Protein: CASSPPGSYSYEQYF.

The CDR3 sequence: CASSEQGSYEQYF. The CDR3 nucleotides are TGTGCCAGCAGTGAACAGGGCAGCTACGAGCAGTACTTC. This rearrangement joins TRBV2 to TRBJ2-7; weak D call: TRBD1 (5 bases). Trimming took off 2 bases at V and 3 bases at J, with 8 bases between the two ends. CDR1 is SNHLY and CDR2 is FYNNEI in the germline V gene. The CDR3 has 13 amino acids. Using reference TRBV2 and TRBJ2-7 for the parts outside the CDR3, the full variable domain is EPEVTQTPSHQVTQMGQEVILRCVPISNHLYFYWYRQILGQKVEFLVSFYNNEISEKSEIFDDQFSVERPDGSNFTLKIRSTKLEDSAMYFCASSEQGSYEQYFGPGTRLTVT.

The gene calls are TRBV30 and TRBJ1-2; TRBD1 matches at 11 bases. Germline CDR1 and CDR2: GTSNPN and SVGIG (reference sequence). The junction had 13 bases not matched to a gene; V was cut back by 3 bases and J by 7 bases. CDR3 length equals 16 residues. This CDR3 reads CAWRDWTGGLSSGYTF. For the CDR3, the DNA is TGTGCCTGGAGGGACTGGACAGGGGGCTTGAGTAGTGGCTACACCTTC. The complete variable domain, with remaining parts taken from reference TRBV30 and TRBJ1-2, reads SQTIHQWPATLVQPVGSPLSLECTVEGTSNPNLYWYRQAAGRGLQLLFYSVGIGQISSEVPQNLSASRPQDRQFILSSKKLLLSDSGFYLCAWRDWTGGLSSGYTFGSGTRLTVV.

The chain links TRBV20-1 to TRBJ1-2, with a tentative D call TRBD1 (5 bases). Germline CDR1 is DFQATT and CDR2 is SNEGSKA (reference sequence). This CDR3 region has 11 residues. V shed 5 bases and J shed 4 bases, with 8 bases lying between them. CDR3: CSARDGYGYTF. CDR3 nucleotides: TGCAGTGCTCGGGACGGCTATGGCTACACCTTC.

This clone appeared a single time. This chain links TRBV9 with TRBJ2-1; D call uncertain. Trimming shortened V by 3 bases and J by 6 bases, and 10 bases separated the two germline ends. The V gene's germline CDR1 is SGDLS and CDR2 YYNGEE. The CDR3 has 13 amino acids. The CDR3: CASSDSWVNEQFF. CDR3 bases: TGTGCCAGCAGCGATTCCTGGGTCAATGAGCAGTTCTTC. The variable domain in full, with the rest retrieved from reference TRBV9 and TRBJ2-1, is DSGVTQTPKHLITATGQRVTLRCSPRSGDLSVYWYQQSLDQGLQFLIQYYNGEERAKGNILERFSAQQFPDLHSELNLSSLELGDSALYFCASSDSWVNEQFFGPGTRLTVL.

The chain uses TRBV25-1 and TRBJ2-1; tentatively, D is TRBD1 (6 bases). This CDR3 is 13 amino acids long. The ends were cut back, 4 bases at V and 7 bases at J, with 11 bases in the middle. CDR1 MGHDK and CDR2 SYGVNS come from the germline V gene. CDR3 coding DNA: TGTGCCAGCAGTGGGACAGAGATGAATGAGCAGTTCTTC. Its translation is CASSGTEMNEQFF.

This chain links TRBV19 with TRBJ1-1, with D perhaps TRBD1 (5 bases). The CDR3 runs to 14 residues. Trimming took 3 bases from V and 3 from J, leaving 11 bases between them. The germline V gene encodes CDR1 LNHDA and CDR2 SQIVND (reference sequence). Here the CDR3 DNA reads TGTGCCAGTAGTATGGTAGACAGCTACACTGAAGCTTTCTTT. It encodes CASSMVDSYTEAFF.

This clone has only one observation. The gene calls are TRBV6-5 and TRBJ1-1, with D perhaps matching TRBD1 (6 bases). CDR1 is MNHEY, CDR2 SVGAGI, per germline. CDR3 length equals 13 residues. The ends were cut back, 10 bases at V and 5 bases at J, with 17 bases in the middle. The CDR3 reads CATTPGGATEAFF. CDR3 coding DNA: TGTGCCACCACACCCGGGGGGGCAACTGAAGCTTTCTTT.

The chain has TRBV6-5 and TRBJ2-5; 9 nucleotides align to TRBD1. The CDR3 sequence is 14 residues long. The ends lost 7 bases at V and 4 bases at J; junction bases unmatched: 7. Germline lookup yields CDR1 MNHEY and CDR2 SVGAGI. The CDR3 region is CASNKQGARETQYF. The CDR3 DNA reads TGTGCCAGCAACAAACAGGGGGCGCGAGAGACCCAGTACTTC.

The CDR3, as DNA: TGTGCCAGCAGCTTGGTTTCAGAGAACACTGAAGCTTTCTTT. The encoded protein is CASSLVSENTEAFF. This chain connects TRBV5-4 to TRBJ1-1; no firm D call. V dropped 0 bases and J dropped 1 base, with 7 bases sitting between them. Germline CDR1 and CDR2: SGHNT and YYREEE (reference sequence). There are 14 residues in the CDR3.

The V gene is TRBV6-1, the J gene TRBJ2-7; D is uncertain. CDR1 and CDR2 (germline): MNHNS, SASEGT. The germline V and J ends were trimmed by 3 bases and 3 bases, with 18 bases remaining between them. CDR3 length equals 16 residues. CDR3 nucleotides: TGTGCCAGCAGTGACAACGGCTCCCATCGATACTACGAGCAGTACTTC. Residues: CASSDNGSHRYYEQYF.

This sequence joins TRBV6-6 and TRBJ1-4, with D possibly matching TRBD1 (6 bases). V gave up 7 bases and J gave up 7 bases, with 16 bases separating them. This CDR3 has 14 amino acids. Per germline, CDR1 MNHNY and CDR2 SVGAGI (reference sequence). The CDR3, as DNA: TGTGCCAGCAATACGGGGGGGGCGGTTGAAAAACTGTTTTTT. Residues: CASNTGGAVEKLFF.

The rearrangement joins TRBV28 to TRBJ2-5; D ambiguous. The CDR3 has 15 amino acids. Trimming stripped 6 bases from V and 4 bases from J, with 18 bases between. Germline CDR1 reads MDHEN; CDR2 reads SYDVKM. CDR3 sequence: CASSPVSTAPETQYF. DNA of the CDR3: TGTGCCAGCAGCCCCGTTTCAACCGCGCCAGAGACCCAGTACTTC.

This chain uses TRBV19 with TRBJ2-1, with 8 bases fitting TRBD1. CDR1 LNHDA and CDR2 SQIVND come from the germline V gene (reference sequence). The J segment lost 8 bases and the V segment lost 4 bases, leaving 13 bases of the junction unmatched. There are 16 residues in the CDR3. CDR3 bases: TGTGCCAGTAGTACTCAATGGGGACAGGTCGAGGATGAGCAGTTCTTC. Translation: CASSTQWGQVEDEQFF.

This chain links TRBV6-5 with TRBJ2-7; 7 bases align to TRBD1. This CDR3 comprises 11 residues. CDR1 is MNHEY, CDR2 SVGAGI, per germline. Losses at the gene ends were 11 bases for V and 6 bases for J; bases not matched to a gene: 7. For the CDR3, the DNA is TGTGCCCTAGGACAGGCGACCGAGCAGTACTTC. Protein: CALGQATEQYF.

This clone appeared a single time. The chain joins TRBV19 to TRBJ2-7; the D gene is possibly TRBD2 (6 bases). The CDR3 sequence is 14 residues long. The ends were cut back, 5 bases at V and 1 base at J, with 12 bases in the middle. CDR1 and CDR2 (germline): LNHDA, SQIVND (reference sequence). CDR3 DNA: TGTGCCAGTAGTTCCGGGACTGGATCCTACGAGCAGTACTTC. It codes for CASSSGTGSYEQYF.

CDR3 amino acids: CASSDPGQAVSGNTIYF. CDR3 sequence (DNA): TGTGCCAGCAGCGACCCGGGACAGGCCGTCTCTGGAAACACCATATATTTT. The chain joins TRBV9 to TRBJ1-3; 8 positions agree with TRBD1. CDR3 size: 17 residues. The junction had 8 bases not matched to a gene; V was cut back by 3 bases and J by 0 bases. Per germline, CDR1 SGDLS and CDR2 YYNGEE.

The V gene is TRBV25-1, the J gene TRBJ1-1, with 7 bases fitting TRBD1. The junction had 4 bases not matched to a gene; V was cut back by 5 bases and J by 1 base. The CDR3 runs to 14 residues. Germline CDR1 and CDR2: MGHDK and SYGVNS. The CDR3 DNA follows: TGTGCCAGCAGTAGACAGGGAGGGAACACTGAAGCTTTCTTT. As protein: CASSRQGGNTEAFF. Full variable domain (outside the CDR3, taken from reference TRBV25-1 and TRBJ1-1): EADIYQTPRYLVIGTGKKITLECSQTMGHDKMYWYQQDPGMELHLIHYSYGVNSTEKGDLSSESTVSRIRTEHFPLTLESARPSHTSQYLCASSRQGGNTEAFFGQGTRLTVV.

This clone was picked up one time. The same CDR3 can be traced to other DNA sequences in this sample. The V gene is TRBV9, the J gene TRBJ2-7, with TRBD2 matching 7 bases. Germline V gene sequence: CDR1 SGDLS, CDR2 YYNGEE. The CDR3 is 14 residues long. J gave up 2 bases and V 0 bases, and 2 bases lay outside the gene matches. Written as DNA, the CDR3 is TGTGCCAGCAGCGTAGGCGGGGGAGCCTACGAGCAGTACTTC. Protein: CASSVGGGAYEQYF.

The chain combines TRBV28 with TRBJ1-1; no clear D gene. The germline V gene has CDR1 MDHEN and CDR2 SYDVKM. The CDR3 contains 15 residues. V was clipped by 3 bases and J by 3 bases, with 14 bases between them. The CDR3 loop reads CASSFGPYGDTEAFF. As DNA, the CDR3 is TGTGCCAGCAGTTTCGGCCCCTATGGGGACACTGAAGCTTTCTTT.

The chain is built from TRBV5-5 and TRBJ2-7; 14 bases are a match to TRBD2. This CDR3 region has 18 residues. The germline CDR1 and CDR2 sequences are SGHKS and YYEKEE (reference sequence). The junction had 11 bases not matched to a gene; V was cut back by 0 bases and J by 6 bases. The CDR3 sequence is CASSLGLAGGPYMREQYF. The CDR3 region has the DNA TGTGCCAGCAGCTTGGGACTAGCGGGAGGGCCTTACATGCGCGAGCAGTACTTC.

The rearrangement links TRBV9 to TRBJ2-1, with D hard to call. V lost 3 bases and J lost 6, with 10 bases in between. CDR1 and CDR2 (germline): SGDLS, YYNGEE. The CDR3 totals 13 residues. CDR3 sequence: CASSAPISNEQFF. CDR3 sequence (DNA): TGTGCCAGCAGCGCGCCGATTTCCAATGAGCAGTTCTTC.

The gene calls are TRBV2 and TRBJ2-7, with D unresolved. The germline V gene has CDR1 SNHLY and CDR2 FYNNEI. V was cut by 6 bases and J by 3 bases, with 12 bases left in between. The CDR3 length is 13 residues. The CDR3 protein is CASSPADSYEQYF. For the CDR3, the DNA is TGTGCCAGCAGCCCAGCCGATAGCTACGAGCAGTACTTC.

This clone has only one observation. The rearrangement uses TRBV15 and TRBJ1-2, with 7 positions matching TRBD1. The junction had 18 bases not matched to a gene; V was cut back by 3 bases and J by 5 bases. This CDR3 has 18 amino acids. Germline lookup yields CDR1 LNHNV and CDR2 YYDKDF (reference sequence). Here the CDR3 DNA reads TGTGCCACCAGCAGTAAAACAGGGGAATTACCGGAGGGGTATGGCTACACCTTC. It is translated as CATSSKTGELPEGYGYTF.

CDR3 loop: CASSFSGSNTIYF. CDR3 DNA sequence: TGTGCCAGCAGCTTCTCTGGTTCAAACACCATATATTTT. The chain employs TRBV5-4 and TRBJ1-3; no definite D call. The CDR3 contains 13 residues. Germline V gene lookup returns CDR1 SGHNT and CDR2 YYREEE (reference sequence). Trimming took 2 bases from V and 6 from J, leaving 9 bases between them.

This clone was seen a few times. This rearrangement joins TRBV10-1 to TRBJ2-7, with 12 bases fitting TRBD2. With 5 bases clipped from V and 4 bases from J, the junction kept 3 bases outside the gene matches. The CDR3 is 14 residues long. Germline CDR1 reads WNHNN; CDR2 reads SYGVQD (reference sequence). The CDR3 DNA sequence: TGCGCCAGCAGTATCGGGACTAGCGGGTACGAGCAGTACTTC. It yields the protein CASSIGTSGYEQYF.

This chain joins TRBV27 and TRBJ1-2; D is unclear. The CDR3 consists of 13 residues. CDR1 MNHEY and CDR2 SMNVEV come from the germline V gene (reference sequence). V lost 0 bases and J lost 8, with 10 bases in between. CDR3 amino acids: CASSLSPLWGYTF. The CDR3 DNA is TGTGCCAGCAGTTTATCTCCCCTTTGGGGCTACACCTTC.

The sample holds one count of this clone. V and J are TRBV9 and TRBJ1-5, with D possibly matching TRBD1 (6 bases). Germline V gene data show CDR1 as SGDLS and CDR2 as YYNGEE. There are 15 residues in the CDR3. V shed 0 bases and J shed 7 bases, with 14 bases lying between them. For the CDR3, the DNA is TGTGCCAGCAGCGTAGGTGCGGGGGCGGGACAGCCCCAGCATTTT. It specifies CASSVGAGAGQPQHF.

The CDR3 sequence is CASRPTREGPYNEQFF. In DNA, the CDR3 is TGTGCCAGCAGACCCACCCGAGAGGGACCCTACAATGAGCAGTTCTTC. The rearrangement links TRBV13 to TRBJ2-1, with D perhaps assigned TRBD1 or TRBD2 (5 bases each). V lost 6 bases to trimming and J lost 2 bases, with 17 bases between them. The length of the CDR3 is 16 residues. The germline gives CDR1 PRHDT, CDR2 FYEKMQ (reference sequence).